These T cell receptor beta chains were read from a single sample in a study of memory CD4+ T cells and cytomegalovirus serostatus. Method: immunoSEQ multiplex PCR; TCRdb's copy keeps in-frame clones and lacks some. The sample consists of about 67,000 clones, 70% to 80% of them appearing once. Sequencing was carried out using memory CD4+ T cells from blood. The receptors stem from an adult in good health and CMV-seropositive. Each CDR3 is given with its conserved first and last residue. D genes are given only for firm matches. Expanded clones get a size class; other rows say once, few or many, or leave the size out.

D gene: TRBD1
J gene: TRBJ1-4
V gene: TRBV6-5
clone size: few
CDR3 protein: CASSYRQGRHEKLFF
CDR3 DNA: TGTGCCAGCAGTTACAGACAGGGGAGGCATGAAAAACTGTTTTTT

D gene: .
J gene: TRBJ2-3
V gene: TRBV29-1
clone size: .
CDR3 protein: CSVERTAAGGDTQYF
CDR3 DNA: TGCAGCGTTGAACGGACGGCGGCCGGAGGAGATACGCAGTATTTT

D gene: TRBD1
J gene: TRBJ2-7
V gene: TRBV4-1
clone size: once
CDR3 protein: CASSPGQGPSYEQYF
CDR3 DNA: TGCGCCAGCAGCCCCGGACAGGGTCCCTCCTACGAGCAGTACTTC

D gene: .
J gene: TRBJ2-7
V gene: TRBV7-8
clone size: .
CDR3 protein: CASSLGGMRRGGYEQYF
CDR3 DNA: TGTGCCAGCAGCTTAGGTGGTATGAGGAGAGGAGGGTACGAGCAGTACTTC

D gene: .
J gene: TRBJ1-2
V gene: TRBV6-5
clone size: .
CDR3 protein: CASSERSYGYTF
CDR3 DNA: TGTGCCAGCAGCGAAAGGAGTTATGGCTACACCTTC

D gene: TRBD1
J gene: TRBJ1-4
V gene: TRBV9
clone size: .
CDR3 protein: CASSVGDRANGEKLFF
CDR3 DNA: TGTGCCAGCAGCGTAGGGGACAGGGCCAATGGTGAAAAACTGTTTTTT

D gene: .
J gene: TRBJ2-1
V gene: TRBV7-9
clone size: .
CDR3 protein: CASSLARAANHNEQFF
CDR3 DNA: TGTGCCAGCAGCTTAGCCAGAGCGGCTAATCACAATGAGCAGTTCTTC

D gene: .
J gene: TRBJ1-5
V gene: TRBV27
clone size: .
CDR3 protein: CASSLSPGDQPQHF
CDR3 DNA: TGTGCCAGCAGTTTATCGCCAGGGGACCAGCCCCAGCATTTT

D gene: TRBD1
J gene: TRBJ2-3
V gene: TRBV28
clone size: .
CDR3 protein: CASSSPGQGKTDTQYF
CDR3 DNA: TGTGCCAGCAGTTCTCCGGGACAGGGGAAGACAGATACGCAGTATTTT

D gene: .
J gene: TRBJ1-1
V gene: TRBV13
clone size: .
CDR3 protein: CASSTRPGTEAFF
CDR3 DNA: TGTGCCAGCAGCACGCGACCGGGGACTGAAGCTTTCTTT

D gene: .
J gene: TRBJ1-2
V gene: TRBV7-9
clone size: .
CDR3 protein: CASSNRDGYTF
CDR3 DNA: TGTGCCAGCAGCAACAGGGATGGCTACACCTTC

D gene: TRBD2
J gene: TRBJ2-3
V gene: TRBV6-6
clone size: .
CDR3 protein: CASSYGGGGADTQYF
CDR3 DNA: TGTGCCAGCAGTTACGGCGGGGGGGGTGCAGATACGCAGTATTTT

D gene: .
J gene: TRBJ1-1
V gene: TRBV4-2
clone size: few
CDR3 protein: CASSPPTGAPFF
CDR3 DNA: TGTGCCAGCAGCCCCCCTACAGGCGCGCCTTTCTTT

D gene: TRBD1
J gene: TRBJ1-2
V gene: TRBV5-1
clone size: once
CDR3 protein: CASSLTGQGATNGYTF
CDR3 DNA: TGCGCCAGCAGCCTGACTGGACAGGGGGCTACGAATGGCTACACCTTC

D gene: .
J gene: TRBJ1-5
V gene: TRBV4-2
clone size: many
CDR3 protein: CASSQDRWSNQPQHF
CDR3 DNA: TGTGCCAGCAGCCAAGATAGGTGGAGCAATCAGCCCCAGCATTTT

D gene: .
J gene: TRBJ2-1
V gene: TRBV20-1
clone size: .
CDR3 protein: CSATNYNEQFF
CDR3 DNA: TGCAGTGCTACTAACTACAATGAGCAGTTCTTC

D gene: TRBD1
J gene: TRBJ1-2
V gene: TRBV11-2
clone size: .
CDR3 protein: CASSRPGQGGGYTF
CDR3 DNA: TGTGCCAGCAGCCGACCGGGACAGGGAGGAGGCTACACCTTC

D gene: .
J gene: TRBJ1-1
V gene: TRBV21-1
clone size: .
CDR3 protein: CASTPHGRQSRNTEAFF
CDR3 DNA: TGTGCCAGCACCCCCCACGGCAGACAGAGTCGGAACACTGAAGCTTTCTTT

D gene: .
J gene: TRBJ2-3
V gene: TRBV4-1
clone size: few
CDR3 protein: CASSQDSWDTQYF
CDR3 DNA: TGCGCCAGCAGCCAAGATTCGTGGGATACGCAGTATTTT

D gene: TRBD2
J gene: TRBJ2-3
V gene: TRBV11-2
clone size: .
CDR3 protein: CASSPGTSGSVSVLDTQYF
CDR3 DNA: TGTGCCAGCAGCCCCGGGACTAGCGGGAGCGTTTCGGTTTTGGATACGCAGTATTTT

D gene: .
J gene: TRBJ1-1
V gene: TRBV19
clone size: .
CDR3 protein: CASGRGLF
CDR3 DNA: TGTGCCAGTGGACGGGGATTGTTT

D gene: TRBD1
J gene: TRBJ1-3
V gene: TRBV5-1
clone size: .
CDR3 protein: CASSRQGLSGNTIYF
CDR3 DNA: TGCGCCAGCAGCCGACAGGGGCTCTCTGGAAACACCATATATTTT

D gene: .
J gene: TRBJ2-2
V gene: TRBV11-3
clone size: .
CDR3 protein: CASSLIGGAWTGELFF
CDR3 DNA: TGTGCCAGCAGTCTAATCGGAGGGGCATGGACCGGGGAGCTGTTTTTT

D gene: .
J gene: TRBJ1-5
V gene: TRBV6-6
clone size: .
CDR3 protein: CASRPPGSSNQPQHF
CDR3 DNA: TGTGCCAGCAGGCCTCCAGGTTCGAGCAATCAGCCCCAGCATTTT

D gene: .
J gene: TRBJ2-5
V gene: TRBV2
clone size: .
CDR3 protein: CASKLDSRGQETQYF
CDR3 DNA: TGTGCCAGCAAACTGGACAGCCGAGGGCAAGAGACCCAGTACTTC

D gene: .
J gene: TRBJ1-3
V gene: TRBV7-3
clone size: .
CDR3 protein: CASSLPHPYSGNTIYF
CDR3 DNA: TGTGCCAGCAGCTTACCTCACCCCTACTCTGGAAACACCATATATTTT